One and the same sample provided the 24 T cell receptor beta chains below, sequenced in a study of sequential checkpoint blockade in melanoma. Treatment meaning: randomized to nivolumab then ipilimumab (arm A) or the reverse (arm B). TCRdb's table, derived via immunoSEQ multiplex PCR, lists solely in-frame clones and lacks some. The sample holds roughly 5,100 clones; around 21% are singletons and the top ten take 15% to 20%. The source was tumor tissue (inferred from file names), collected from a patient given nivolumab and ipilimumab in sequence. The source is a human donor with melanoma.

This clone was seen many times. This sequence joins TRBV11-3 and TRBJ2-2; weak D call: TRBD1 (6 bases). V lost 6 bases and J lost 1, with 24 bases in between. Looked up from germline, CDR1 is SGHNT and CDR2 is YENEEA. This CDR3 spans 19 amino acids. CDR3 residues: CASRPPGQPPFGNTGELFF. The DNA for the CDR3 is TGTGCCAGCAGGCCCCCAGGACAGCCACCCTTTGGGAACACCGGGGAGCTGTTTTTT.

This clone has ten or more counts. The chain has TRBV28 and TRBJ1-5; 7 bases align to TRBD1. With V trimmed by 3 bases and J by 4 bases, 6 bases remained unmatched. Germline CDR1 reads MDHEN; CDR2 reads SYDVKM. The CDR3 runs 15 residues. The CDR3 sequence is CASSFTGAGNQPQHF. As DNA, the CDR3 is TGTGCCAGCAGTTTTACAGGGGCGGGGAATCAGCCCCAGCATTTT.

V usage is TRBV19 and J usage is TRBJ1-1; D is unclear. The CDR3 is 12 residues long. Trimming pared 5 bases from V and 4 bases from J, leaving 8 bases between. The germline gives CDR1 LNHDA, CDR2 SQIVND (reference sequence). CDR3 in amino acids: CASSGVRTEAFF. CDR3 nucleotide sequence: TGTGCCAGTAGTGGGGTGCGCACTGAAGCTTTCTTT.

The chain is built from TRBV12-5 and TRBJ1-1; D may be TRBD1 (6 bases). Germline-derived CDR1 and CDR2 are LGHNT and FRNRAP. The CDR3 is 14 residues long. The CDR3 sequence: CASNPQGFNTEAFF. CDR3 DNA: TGTGCCAGCAATCCACAGGGTTTTAACACTGAAGCTTTCTTT.

Within the sample, this clone is medium-sized (0.01 to 0.1%). The gene calls are TRBV18 and TRBJ2-1, with D perhaps TRBD1 (5 bases). The CDR3 covers 13 residues. CDR1 and CDR2 (germline): KGHSH, LQKENI. Deletions cut 3 bases from V and 8 bases from J, with 11 bases between. CDR3 sequence reads: CASSPQGSDEQFF. CDR3 sequence (DNA): TGTGCCAGCTCACCCCAGGGAAGCGATGAGCAGTTCTTC.

The J gene is TRBJ1-5, the V gene TRBV15, with 9 bases lining up with TRBD1. Trimming removed 5 bases from V and 5 bases from J; junction bases left unmatched: 7. The CDR3 contains 15 residues. Germline V CDR1 and CDR2: LNHNV, YYDKDF (reference sequence). The CDR3 DNA reads TGTGCCACCAGCGGACGGGACAGGGTTGATCAGCCCCAGCATTTT. It specifies CATSGRDRVDQPQHF.

Worth noting for this clone: Compared with germline, one end of the junction differs, possibly owing to a read error. The chain employs TRBV19 and TRBJ2-1; no firm D call. The CDR3 is 14 residues long. Germline CDR1 LNHDA, CDR2 SQIVND (reference sequence). The CDR3 nucleotides read TGTGCCAGTGCATACCTATTATCCTCCAATGAGCAGTTCTTC. Translated, it gives CASAYLLSSNEQFF.

The chain carries TRBV5-1 and TRBJ1-6; D is undetermined. The CDR3 is 17 amino acids. Germline CDR1 is SGHRS and CDR2 is YFSETQ. Deletions cut 0 bases from V and 10 bases from J, with 20 bases between. The chain's CDR3 is CASSLAPPGRGWSPLHF. CDR3 DNA sequence: TGCGCCAGCAGCTTGGCTCCTCCCGGGAGAGGCTGGTCACCCCTCCACTTT.

This clone was detected only a few times. The gene calls are TRBV9 and TRBJ2-6; 7 nucleotides agree with TRBD1. The CDR3 is made up of 16 amino acids. Germline V gene data show CDR1 as SGDLS and CDR2 as YYNGEE. The V and J ends lost 3 bases and 2 bases, in that order; junction bases with no gene match: 5. In nucleotides, the CDR3 is TGTGCCAGCAGCGGTGAGGGGGCAGCTGGGGCCAACGTCCTGACTTTC. Translating gives CASSGEGAAGANVLTF.

This chain uses TRBV6-8 with TRBJ1-1; TRBD1 aligns across 7 bases. CDR1 is MNHGY and CDR2 is SAAAGT in the germline V gene. J gave up 1 base and V 5 bases, and 7 bases lay outside the gene matches. The CDR3 runs 15 residues. The CDR3 spells CASSDTGTENTEAFF. CDR3 coding DNA: TGTGCCAGCAGTGACACGGGGACAGAGAACACTGAAGCTTTCTTT.

The table lists this clone with a few counts. V usage is TRBV11-3 and J usage is TRBJ2-1; 7 bases agree with TRBD2. CDR3 size: 16 residues. The V segment lost 4 bases and the J segment 1 base; nucleotides outside the gene matches: 7. Germline V gene lookup returns CDR1 SGHNT and CDR2 YENEEA. CDR3 sequence reads: CASSSRGSGSYNEQFF. The CDR3, as DNA: TGTGCCAGCAGCTCCCGGGGTAGCGGGTCCTACAATGAGCAGTTCTTC.

This chain connects TRBV25-1 to TRBJ2-5; unclear D gene. Germline CDR1 and CDR2: MGHDK and SYGVNS. Trimming stripped 1 base from V and 0 bases from J, with 9 bases between. The CDR3 runs to 15 residues. CDR3 sequence reads: CASSEWPDHQETQYF. In DNA, the CDR3 is TGTGCCAGCAGTGAATGGCCAGACCACCAAGAGACCCAGTACTTC.

This clone is deemed medium-sized (0.01 to 0.1%). The rearrangement joins TRBV10-2 to TRBJ2-7; TRBD1 aligns across 10 bases. Germline V gene data show CDR1 as WSHSY and CDR2 as SAAADI. There are 15 residues in the CDR3. The trim removed 1 base at V and 0 bases at J, leaving 0 bases unmatched. The CDR3 reads CASSEWTGGSYEQYF. Here the CDR3 DNA reads TGCGCCAGCAGTGAGTGGACAGGGGGCTCCTACGAGCAGTACTTC.

The chain recombines TRBV28 with TRBJ1-5, with D tentatively TRBD1 (5 bases). This CDR3 has 16 residues. Germline V gene data show CDR1 as MDHEN and CDR2 as SYDVKM. V dropped 5 bases and J dropped 1 base, with 15 bases sitting between them. The CDR3 sequence is CASSGARTGSNQPQHF. In nucleotides, the CDR3 is TGTGCCAGCAGTGGGGCGCGTACGGGGAGCAATCAGCCCCAGCATTTT.

The CDR3 sequence is CAGGTGLVLYEQYF. DNA for the CDR3: TGTGCCGGGGGAACAGGGCTCGTCCTCTACGAGCAGTACTTC. The chain employs TRBV2 and TRBJ2-7; perhaps TRBD1 as D (6 bases). The germline V gene encodes CDR1 SNHLY and CDR2 FYNNEI. V was pared by 11 bases and J by 3 bases, with 20 bases between. The CDR3 extends over 14 amino acids.

CDR3: CASSYDGTGPITYGYTF. As DNA, the CDR3 is TGTGCCAGCAGTTACGACGGGACAGGACCAATTACCTATGGCTACACCTTC. The chain recombines TRBV6-8 with TRBJ1-2; 8 bases agree with TRBD1. From germline, CDR1 is MNHGY and CDR2 SAAAGT. This CDR3 has 17 residues. Losses at the gene ends were 2 bases for V and 4 bases for J; bases not matched to a gene: 12.

The chain uses TRBV6-8 and TRBJ2-2; D is possibly TRBD2 (5 bases). Germline V gene sequence: CDR1 MNHGY, CDR2 SAAAGT. The CDR3 contains 17 residues. V shed 7 bases and J shed 0 bases, with 18 bases lying between them. The CDR3 sequence: CASMRRSAAANTGELFF. CDR3 coding DNA: TGTGCCAGCATGCGGCGCTCAGCAGCGGCGAACACCGGGGAGCTGTTTTTT.

Judged by abundance, this clone is medium-sized (0.01 to 0.1%). This rearrangement joins TRBV5-1 to TRBJ2-1; 7 nucleotides line up with TRBD1. J gave up 4 bases and V 0 bases, and 7 bases lay outside the gene matches. The CDR3 sequence is 16 residues long. Looked up from germline, CDR1 is SGHRS and CDR2 is YFSETQ. The CDR3 DNA sequence: TGCGCCAGCAGCTTGGAGCCGGACAGGACATACAATGAGCAGTTCTTC. Translating gives CASSLEPDRTYNEQFF.

This clone was detected a few times. The V and J genes are TRBV6-8 and TRBJ1-3; D call uncertain. The CDR3 loop spans 14 amino acids. Trimming stripped 7 bases from V and 4 bases from J, with 14 bases between. Germline V gene sequence: CDR1 MNHGY, CDR2 SAAAGT. The chain's CDR3 is CASTVVGGGNTIYF. Here the CDR3 DNA reads TGTGCCAGCACCGTGGTTGGAGGGGGAAACACCATATATTTT.

The chain carries TRBV6-8 and TRBJ2-5; D is possibly TRBD1 (6 bases). The V gene's germline CDR1 is MNHGY and CDR2 SAAAGT. CDR3 length: 17 residues. The V gene lost 10 bases and the J gene lost 0 bases, with 24 bases spanning the gap. The CDR3 bases are TGTGCCATCAGCCCCTCCGGGGACACTCCGTACCAAGAGACCCAGTACTTC. Its translation: CAISPSGDTPYQETQYF.

Relative to its sample, this clone is medium-sized (0.01 to 0.1%). This rearrangement joins TRBV6-1 to TRBJ1-4, with 8 bases that match TRBD1. V gave up 1 base and J gave up 7 bases; unmatched junction bases: 5. Germline lookup yields CDR1 MNHNS and CDR2 SASEGT. The CDR3 runs 15 residues. The CDR3 reads CASSEGPGGSEKLFF. The CDR3 coding sequence is TGTGCCAGCAGTGAAGGTCCAGGGGGCTCTGAAAAACTGTTTTTT.

The V call is TRBV6-8, the J call TRBJ2-7, with 7 bases that match TRBD1. The trim removed 5 bases at V and 1 base at J, leaving 17 bases unmatched. The CDR3 contains 18 residues. Per germline, CDR1 MNHGY and CDR2 SAAAGT. The CDR3 DNA is TGTGCCAGCAGTGACCCGGGACAGAGGGGACATAGATCCTACGAGCAGTACTTC. It specifies CASSDPGQRGHRSYEQYF.

The sample holds a few counts of this clone. The chain uses TRBV11-3 and TRBJ1-2; D is unclear. Trimming left V 5 bases short and J 4 bases short, with 14 bases between. Germline lookup yields CDR1 SGHNT and CDR2 YENEEA. The length of the CDR3 is 14 residues. The chain's CDR3 is CASSPPGFLYGYTF. The CDR3 region has the DNA TGTGCCAGCAGCCCCCCAGGATTCCTCTATGGCTACACCTTC.

This clone is medium-sized by share. This rearrangement joins TRBV6-7 to TRBJ2-1; TRBD1 is a possible D gene (6 bases). TRBV6-7 is filed as an ORF, its function uncertain. This CDR3 region has 11 residues. Deletions cut 3 bases from V and 10 bases from J, with 7 bases between. This CDR3 reads CASSYGGEQFF. The CDR3 bases are TGTGCCAGCAGTTATGGGGGCGAGCAGTTCTTC.